This is a list of T cell receptor beta chains from one sample in a study of blood T cell repertoires in COVID-19. Method: immunoSEQ multiplex PCR; TCRdb's copy keeps in-frame clones and lacks some. The sample carries roughly 130,000 clones, approximately 88% recorded once. Sequencing was performed on PBMCs or T cells enriched from blood (not recorded which). The source of these receptors is a man aged 40-49 years with acute COVID-19. The CDR3 runs from the conserved cysteine through the conserved F or W. A D gene is named only where the DNA matches it firmly. Not all rows give a size; the values are once, few, many and, for expanded clones, a class.

clone size,D gene,V gene,J gene,CDR3 protein,CDR3 DNA
.,TRBD1,TRBV5-1,TRBJ2-7,CASSLTGGQGFHEQYF,TGCGCCAGCAGTTTGACGGGGGGACAGGGTTTTCACGAGCAGTACTTC
.,.,TRBV30,TRBJ1-5,CAWQRGLDQPQHF,TGTGCCTGGCAGCGGGGCCTGGATCAGCCCCAGCATTTT
few,TRBD2,TRBV11-3,TRBJ2-3,CASSLEALAGEDTQYF,TGTGCCAGCAGCTTAGAGGCCCTAGCGGGGGAAGATACGCAGTATTTT
.,.,TRBV6-6,TRBJ2-7,CASSYSRGGREQYF,TGTGCCAGCAGTTACTCGAGGGGGGGCCGGGAGCAGTACTTC
few,.,TRBV7-9,TRBJ1-2,CASSLSLPYGYTF,TGTGCCAGCAGCTTAAGCCTCCCCTATGGCTACACCTTC
.,TRBD1,TRBV12-3/TRBV12-4,TRBJ2-7,CASSLDRGNEQYF,TGTGCCAGCAGTTTAGACAGGGGAAACGAGCAGTACTTC
.,.,TRBV7-8,TRBJ1-6,CASTLDGIYSPLHF,TGTGCCAGCACCCTTGACGGGATTTATTCACCCCTCCACTTT
once,.,TRBV28,TRBJ2-7,CASSFRSGAYEQYF,TGTGCCAGCAGTTTTCGGTCAGGCGCCTACGAGCAGTACTTC
.,TRBD1,TRBV19,TRBJ1-4,CASRSDRGTATNEKLFF,TGTGCCAGTAGGTCGGACAGGGGGACGGCAACTAATGAAAAACTGTTTTTT
few,.,TRBV28,TRBJ1-5,CASRSPGVGQPQHF,TGTGCCAGCAGAAGTCCAGGGGTTGGCCAGCCCCAGCATTTT
few,TRBD1,TRBV14,TRBJ1-2,CASSQARDSYGYTF,TGTGCCAGCAGCCAAGCCCGGGACAGCTATGGCTACACCTTC
.,TRBD1,TRBV28,TRBJ2-6,CASSVLQGAGGANVLTF,TGTGCCAGCAGTGTACTACAGGGGGCAGGTGGGGCCAACGTCCTGACTTTC
few,TRBD2,TRBV27,TRBJ2-3,CASSFLALGQRGSDTQYF,TGTGCCAGCAGTTTTCTTGCTCTTGGCCAGCGGGGATCAGATACGCAGTATTTT
.,TRBD1,TRBV6-5,TRBJ1-1,CASQTGLNTEAFF,TGTGCCAGCCAGACAGGGTTAAACACTGAAGCTTTCTTT
.,TRBD1,TRBV29-1,TRBJ2-5,CSVEDRDRHLRQETQYF,TGCAGCGTTGAAGACCGGGACAGGCATTTGAGGCAAGAGACCCAGTACTTC
.,.,TRBV5-6,TRBJ1-1,CASSSEGTEAFF,TGTGCCAGCAGCTCGGAGGGCACTGAAGCTTTCTTT
.,TRBD1,TRBV11-2,TRBJ2-2,CASSFNGQGSTGELFF,TGTGCCAGCAGCTTTAATGGACAGGGTTCCACCGGGGAGCTGTTTTTT
.,TRBD2,TRBV6-2/TRBV6-3,TRBJ2-7,CASSSRFDSGRSYEQYF,TGTGCCAGCAGTTCGCGTTTTGATAGCGGGAGATCCTACGAGCAGTACTTC
.,TRBD1,TRBV2,TRBJ1-2,CASRPGTGVRRGYTF,TGTGCCAGCAGGCCCGGGACAGGGGTTCGTCGAGGCTACACCTTC
.,.,TRBV3-1/TRBV3-2,TRBJ1-6,CASSQDFQGVHYNSPLHF,TGTGCCAGCAGCCAAGATTTTCAGGGCGTTCACTATAATTCACCCCTCCACTTT
.,.,TRBV15,TRBJ2-5,CATSSGGTGVTQYF,TGTGCCACCAGCTCCGGAGGGACCGGCGTGACCCAGTACTTC
once,.,TRBV20-1,TRBJ2-3,CSASSGLGTDTQYF,TGCAGTGCTAGTAGCGGTTTGGGCACAGATACGCAGTATTTT
once,.,TRBV19,TRBJ2-1,CASRQGSEQFF,TGTGCCTCTCGTCAGGGATCTGAGCAGTTCTTC
.,.,TRBV7-9,TRBJ2-3,CASGPQASTDTQYF,TGTGCCAGCGGGCCGCAAGCTAGCACAGATACGCAGTATTTT
.,TRBD1,TRBV27,TRBJ1-2,CASSIDRADGYTF,TGTGCCAGCAGTATTGACAGGGCTGATGGCTACACCTTC
.,TRBD1,TRBV9,TRBJ1-1,CASSVAPDRGDLRNTEAFF,TGTGCCAGCAGCGTAGCCCCAGACAGGGGCGATTTGCGTAACACTGAAGCTTTCTTT
.,TRBD1,TRBV5-5,TRBJ2-1,CASSLPDRGINEQFF,TGTGCCAGCAGCTTACCAGACAGGGGAATCAATGAGCAGTTCTTC
.,TRBD2,TRBV30,TRBJ2-7,CAGLAGGTYEQYF,TGTGCCGGGTTGGCGGGAGGGACCTACGAGCAGTACTTC
once,.,TRBV6-2/TRBV6-3,TRBJ2-7,CASSYVGETYEQYF,TGTGCCAGCAGTTACGTCGGGGAAACCTACGAGCAGTACTTC
.,.,TRBV12-3/TRBV12-4,TRBJ1-5,CASSLVLQPQHF,TGTGCCAGCAGTTTAGTTCTTCAGCCCCAGCATTTT
.,TRBD1,TRBV9,TRBJ2-4,CASSVGDRGHIQYF,TGTGCCAGCAGCGTAGGAGACAGGGGACACATTCAGTACTTC
.,.,TRBV2,TRBJ1-2,CASTDGTPRVYGYTF,TGTGCCAGCACAGACGGGACACCAAGAGTTTATGGCTACACCTTC
.,.,TRBV30,TRBJ1-5,CAWSVGGYGDQPQHF,TGTGCCTGGAGTGTAGGGGGATATGGGGATCAGCCCCAGCATTTT
.,TRBD1,TRBV7-6,TRBJ2-7,CASSPIGGPYEQYF,TGTGCCAGCAGCCCCATAGGGGGCCCATACGAGCAGTACTTC
.,TRBD1,TRBV18,TRBJ1-6,CASSPFRGQDNSPLHF,TGTGCCAGCTCCCCTTTCAGGGGGCAGGATAATTCACCCCTCCACTTT
.,.,TRBV6-5,TRBJ2-1,CASSYSTSPKGEQFF,TGTGCCAGCAGTTACTCTACTAGCCCCAAAGGAGAGCAGTTCTTC
.,.,TRBV6-5,TRBJ1-6,CASMIRENSPLHF,TGTGCCAGCATGATCAGGGAAAATTCACCCCTCCACTTT
.,TRBD1,TRBV3-1/TRBV3-2,TRBJ1-1,CASSRPGQGITEAFF,TGTGCCAGCAGCCGCCCGGGACAGGGGATTACTGAAGCTTTCTTT
many,TRBD2,TRBV6-6,TRBJ2-3,CASSPRLAGLTSTDTQYF,TGTGCCAGCAGTCCGCGACTAGCGGGGTTAACTAGCACAGATACGCAGTATTTT
.,.,TRBV12-3/TRBV12-4,TRBJ2-1,CASSLNHRDEQFF,TGTGCCAGCAGTCTAAACCACCGGGATGAGCAGTTCTTC
.,TRBD1,TRBV3-1/TRBV3-2,TRBJ2-7,CAIPTGGPGLLSYEQYF,TGTGCCATCCCGACAGGGGGCCCGGGACTACTCTCCTACGAGCAGTACTTC
.,TRBD1,TRBV27,TRBJ2-5,CASSPPGDSSYQETQYF,TGTGCCAGCAGTCCACCCGGGGACAGCTCGTACCAAGAGACCCAGTACTTC
few,TRBD1,TRBV7-9,TRBJ2-1,CASSLDRTGRFTFYNEQFF,TGTGCCAGCAGCTTAGATCGGACAGGGAGGTTTACCTTCTACAATGAGCAGTTCTTC
.,.,TRBV7-2,TRBJ2-7,CASSLQAGEQYF,TGTGCCAGCAGCTTACAAGCAGGCGAGCAGTACTTC
.,.,TRBV7-9,TRBJ2-7,CASSLTGEQYF,TGTGCCAGCAGCTTAACTGGCGAGCAGTACTTC
few,TRBD1,TRBV7-8,TRBJ2-7,CASSPRGPFEQYF,TGTGCCAGCAGCCCCAGGGGGCCGTTCGAGCAGTACTTC
.,TRBD2,TRBV6-5,TRBJ2-5,CASSLGLAGGKTQYF,TGTGCCAGCAGCCTTGGGCTAGCGGGAGGAAAGACCCAGTACTTC
.,.,TRBV18,TRBJ2-2,CASSPGGGRNTGELFF,TGTGCCAGCTCACCTGGAGGGGGCAGGAACACCGGGGAGCTGTTTTTT
.,.,TRBV28,TRBJ1-2,CASSSSLGQEGYTF,TGTGCCAGCAGTTCCTCCCTGGGGCAGGAGGGCTACACCTTC